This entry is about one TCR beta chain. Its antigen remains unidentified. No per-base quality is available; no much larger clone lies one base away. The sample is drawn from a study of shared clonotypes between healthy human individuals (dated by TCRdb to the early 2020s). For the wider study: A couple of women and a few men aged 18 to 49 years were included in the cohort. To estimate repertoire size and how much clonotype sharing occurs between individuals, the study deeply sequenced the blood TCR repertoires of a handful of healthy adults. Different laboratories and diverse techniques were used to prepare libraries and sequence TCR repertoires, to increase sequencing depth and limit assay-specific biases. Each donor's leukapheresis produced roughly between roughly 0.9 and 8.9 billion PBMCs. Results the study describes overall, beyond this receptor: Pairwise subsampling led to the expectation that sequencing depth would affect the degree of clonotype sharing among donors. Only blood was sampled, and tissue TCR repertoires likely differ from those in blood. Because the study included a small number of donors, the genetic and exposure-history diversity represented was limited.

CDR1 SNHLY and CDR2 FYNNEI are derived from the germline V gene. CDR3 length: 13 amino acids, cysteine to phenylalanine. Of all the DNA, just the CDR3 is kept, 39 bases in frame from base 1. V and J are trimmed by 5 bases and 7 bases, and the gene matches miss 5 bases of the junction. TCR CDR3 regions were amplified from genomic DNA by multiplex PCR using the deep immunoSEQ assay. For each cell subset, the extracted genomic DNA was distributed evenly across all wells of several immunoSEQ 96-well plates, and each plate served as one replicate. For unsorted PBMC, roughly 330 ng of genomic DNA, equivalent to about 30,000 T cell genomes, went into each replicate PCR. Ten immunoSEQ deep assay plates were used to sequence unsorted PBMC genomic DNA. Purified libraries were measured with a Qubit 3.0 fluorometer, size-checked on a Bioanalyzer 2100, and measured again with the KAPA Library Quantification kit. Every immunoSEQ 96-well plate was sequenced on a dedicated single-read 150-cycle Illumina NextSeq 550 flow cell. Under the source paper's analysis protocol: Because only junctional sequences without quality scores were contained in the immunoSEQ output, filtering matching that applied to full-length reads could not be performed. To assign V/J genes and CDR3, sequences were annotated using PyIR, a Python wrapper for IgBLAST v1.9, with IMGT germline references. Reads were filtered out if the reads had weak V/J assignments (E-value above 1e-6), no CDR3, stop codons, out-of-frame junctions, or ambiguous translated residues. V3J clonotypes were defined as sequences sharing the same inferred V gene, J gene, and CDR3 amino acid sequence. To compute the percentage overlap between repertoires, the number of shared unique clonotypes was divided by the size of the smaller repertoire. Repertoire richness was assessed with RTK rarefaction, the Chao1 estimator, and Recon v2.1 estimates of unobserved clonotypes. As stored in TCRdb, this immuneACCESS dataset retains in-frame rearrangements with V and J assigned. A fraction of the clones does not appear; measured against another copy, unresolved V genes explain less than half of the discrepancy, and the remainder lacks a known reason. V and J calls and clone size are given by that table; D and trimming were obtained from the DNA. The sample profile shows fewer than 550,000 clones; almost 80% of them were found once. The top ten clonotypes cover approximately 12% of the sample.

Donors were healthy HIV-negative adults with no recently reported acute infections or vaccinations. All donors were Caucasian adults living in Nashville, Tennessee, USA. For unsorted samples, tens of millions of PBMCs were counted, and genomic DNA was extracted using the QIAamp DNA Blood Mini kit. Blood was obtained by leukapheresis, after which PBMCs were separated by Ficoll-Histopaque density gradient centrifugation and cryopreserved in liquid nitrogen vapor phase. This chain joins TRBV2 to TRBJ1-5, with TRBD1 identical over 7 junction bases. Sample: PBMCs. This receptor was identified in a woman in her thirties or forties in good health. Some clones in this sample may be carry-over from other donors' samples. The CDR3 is CASSSDRAQPQHF. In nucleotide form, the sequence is TGTGCCAGCAGTTCTGACAGGGCACAGCCCCAGCATTTT. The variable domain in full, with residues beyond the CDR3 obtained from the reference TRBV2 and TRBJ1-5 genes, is EPEVTQTPSHQVTQMGQEVILRCVPISNHLYFYWYRQILGQKVEFLVSFYNNEISEKSEIFDDQFSVERPDGSNFTLKIRSTKLEDSAMYFCASSSDRAQPQHFGDGTRLSIL.